This TCR beta chain was sequenced in a study of blood T cell repertoires in COVID-19. In the source study's methods: Amplification from reference gene primers served as the basis for estimated nucleated cell counts. The data were produced by immunoSEQ multiplex PCR, yet TCRdb's version contains in-frame clones alone and is incomplete. V and J calls and clone size are those listed in that table; D and trimming were worked out from the DNA. The repertoire holds 200,000 to 250,000 clones, with approximately 81% as singletons. The germline V gene encodes CDR1 LGHNA and CDR2 YNFKEQ. With 1 base clipped from V and 4 bases from J, the junction kept 2 bases outside the gene matches. The length of the CDR3 is 16 residues.

The specimen was peripheral blood. This chain uses TRBV4-2 with TRBJ2-2, with 11 bases aligning to TRBD2. This TCR came from a man aged 25-45 years with active or convalescent COVID-19. The CDR3 DNA reads as TGTGCCAGCAGCCAAGGGGGACTAGCGGCCACCGGGGAGCTGTTTTTT. It encodes CASSQGGLAATGELFF.